This T cell receptor beta chain was recorded in a study of shared clonotypes between healthy human individuals (TCRdb year 2020). Study-level background: A few men and a couple of women, aged 18 to 49 years, made up the cohort. For each donor, CD4 naive and CD4 memory were each given three plates, CD8 naive was given two plates, and CD8 memory was given one plate. To estimate repertoire size and how much clonotypes are shared between individuals, the study performed deep sequencing of blood TCR repertoires from roughly five healthy adults. Different laboratories and diverse techniques were used to prepare libraries and sequence TCR repertoires, to increase sequencing depth and limit assay-specific biases. Each donor's leukapheresis produced roughly between roughly 0.85 and 9.5 billion PBMCs.

Using the deep immunoSEQ assay, multiplex PCR amplified TCR CDR3 regions from genomic DNA. Extracted genomic DNA from each cell subset was spread evenly across all wells of several immunoSEQ 96-well plates, with each plate serving as a replicate. For sorted subsets, approximately 200 ng of genomic DNA, equivalent to 25,000 to 35,000 T cell genomes, went into each replicate PCR. The purified libraries were quantified using a Qubit 3.0 fluorometer, sized with a Bioanalyzer 2100, and then quantified again using the KAPA Library Quantification kit. A separate single-read 150-cycle Illumina NextSeq 550 flow cell was used to sequence each immunoSEQ 96-well plate. As for the authors' bioinformatics: Because the immunoSEQ output included only junctional sequences and no quality scores, the filtering could not be the same as the filtering used for full-length reads. Sequences were annotated with PyIR, a Python wrapper for IgBLAST v1.9, using IMGT germline references to assign V/J genes and CDR3. Reads with weak V/J assignments (E-value above 1e-6), missing CDR3, stop codons, out-of-frame junctions, or ambiguous translated residues were removed. V3J clonotypes were defined by identical inferred V gene, J gene, and CDR3 amino acid sequence. Percentage overlap between repertoires was calculated by dividing the number of shared unique clonotypes by the size of the smaller repertoire. Richness of each repertoire was evaluated using RTK rarefaction, the Chao1 estimator, and Recon v2.1 estimates of unobserved clonotypes. Generation probabilities for all TCRbeta clonotypes obtained by the gDNA method from a handful of donors were computed using OLGA. What TCRdb holds here is the immuneACCESS table cut down to in-frame rearrangements. Part of the clones is not present; checked against another copy, under half of the missing clones reflect an unresolved V gene, and the others are unexplained. Clone size and V and J calls were adopted from that table, with D and trimming inferred from the DNA. The sample profile shows 950,000 to 1,300,000 clones; more than 65% of them were found once. About 1.5% of the sample goes to the ten largest clones.

The CDR3 has 15 amino acids, counting the end cysteine and phenylalanine. CDR3 DNA only is kept here, 45 bases in frame from base 1. The germline ends are 9 bases apart after V is trimmed by 0 bases and J by 1 base. The CDR1 and CDR2 encoded by the germline V gene (reference sequence) are SGHNT and YYREEE. General conclusions and limits of the study: Because the study included a small number of donors, the genetic and exposure-history diversity represented was limited. Estimated clonotype richness was generally larger for naive than for memory subsets. Sampling was restricted to blood, and TCR repertoires in tissues likely differ from the TCR repertoires found in blood. When a few donors were compared, the shared fraction of clonotypes was around 5% for naive CD4, 3.5% to 4% for naive CD8, 2% to 2.5% for memory CD4, and roughly 0.43% for memory CD8. Even with the large sequencing depth, rarefaction of the sorted-subset datasets indicated that sequencing was incomplete. Clonotypes shared by all four sorted-subset donors showed higher generation probabilities than non-shared clonotypes. Pairwise subsampling indicated that sequencing depth was expected to affect the degree of clonotype sharing among donors.

This clone was counted at least ten times. Its antigen has not been determined. Nothing much larger sits one base from this clone, and base qualities are not available. The donors were healthy, HIV-negative adults with no recently reported acute infections or vaccinations. All donors were Caucasian adults living in Nashville, Tennessee, USA. CD4+ T cells were enriched by magnetic negative selection, after which naive cells were positively selected on CD45RA and the negative fraction was taken as the memory subset. Blood was collected by leukapheresis, and PBMCs were isolated by Ficoll-Histopaque density gradient centrifugation and then cryopreserved in liquid nitrogen vapor phase. Purity and quantity of every magnetically sorted T cell population were checked by analytical flow cytometry. From each sorted fraction, genomic DNA was isolated and quantified by UV absorbance on a Nanodrop 2000c.

The chain uses TRBV5-4 and TRBJ2-3, with the D gene too uncertain to name. This clonotype was sampled from a man younger than 30 in good health. Sequencing input: memory CD4+ T cells sorted from blood. Explained via the paper, the cell subset or site label denotes: CD45RA-negative fraction. The CDR3 protein: CASSLATVGTDTQYF. The DNA is TGTGCCAGCAGCTTGGCAACAGTAGGCACAGATACGCAGTATTTT.